Below, 4 T cell receptor beta chains from the same sample are listed, as sequenced in a study of blood T cell repertoires in COVID-19. Measured with immunoSEQ multiplex PCR; TCRdb has only the in-frame clones, and not every one. Here the sample spans about 190,000 clones, less than 90% being singletons. Sequencing was performed on peripheral blood. The receptors were gathered from a woman aged 40 to 50 with acute or convalescent COVID-19.

The J gene is TRBJ1-5, the V gene TRBV3-1 (or the pseudogene TRBV3-2), with no clear D. This CDR3 has 15 residues. Trimming stripped 4 bases from V and 4 bases from J, with 14 bases between. Germline V gene sequence: CDR1 LGHDT, CDR2 YNNKEL (reference sequence). The CDR3 DNA sequence: TGTGCCAGCAGCCCAGGACTGATCAGTAATCAGCCCCAGCATTTT. Translation: CASSPGLISNQPQHF.

The chain combines TRBV5-6 with TRBJ2-1; D gene unclear. The CDR3 runs 14 residues. CDR1 and CDR2 (germline): SGHDT, YYEEEE. V was cut by 0 bases and J by 15 bases, with 19 bases left in between. The CDR3 DNA sequence: TGTGCCAGCAGCTTGGCCGGTACCGTCACTGAGAGGTTCTTC. Translated, it gives CASSLAGTVTERFF.

The chain carries TRBV19 and TRBJ1-5; the D gene is possibly TRBD1 (6 bases). This CDR3 region has 16 residues. Germline V gene sequence: CDR1 LNHDA, CDR2 SQIVND (reference sequence). V shed 4 bases and J shed 5 bases, with 18 bases lying between them. CDR3 in amino acids: CASSRRKGDRYQPQHF. CDR3 DNA: TGTGCCAGTAGTAGAAGAAAGGGGGATCGGTATCAGCCCCAGCATTTT.

This chain joins TRBV9 and TRBJ1-5, with unresolved D. In germline, CDR1 is SGDLS, CDR2 YYNGEE. This CDR3 has 14 amino acids. Trimming shortened V by 0 bases and J by 3 bases, and 7 bases separated the two germline ends. The CDR3 bases are TGTGCCAGCAGCGTAGGCAGTCTCAATCAGCCCCAGCATTTT. The encoded protein is CASSVGSLNQPQHF.